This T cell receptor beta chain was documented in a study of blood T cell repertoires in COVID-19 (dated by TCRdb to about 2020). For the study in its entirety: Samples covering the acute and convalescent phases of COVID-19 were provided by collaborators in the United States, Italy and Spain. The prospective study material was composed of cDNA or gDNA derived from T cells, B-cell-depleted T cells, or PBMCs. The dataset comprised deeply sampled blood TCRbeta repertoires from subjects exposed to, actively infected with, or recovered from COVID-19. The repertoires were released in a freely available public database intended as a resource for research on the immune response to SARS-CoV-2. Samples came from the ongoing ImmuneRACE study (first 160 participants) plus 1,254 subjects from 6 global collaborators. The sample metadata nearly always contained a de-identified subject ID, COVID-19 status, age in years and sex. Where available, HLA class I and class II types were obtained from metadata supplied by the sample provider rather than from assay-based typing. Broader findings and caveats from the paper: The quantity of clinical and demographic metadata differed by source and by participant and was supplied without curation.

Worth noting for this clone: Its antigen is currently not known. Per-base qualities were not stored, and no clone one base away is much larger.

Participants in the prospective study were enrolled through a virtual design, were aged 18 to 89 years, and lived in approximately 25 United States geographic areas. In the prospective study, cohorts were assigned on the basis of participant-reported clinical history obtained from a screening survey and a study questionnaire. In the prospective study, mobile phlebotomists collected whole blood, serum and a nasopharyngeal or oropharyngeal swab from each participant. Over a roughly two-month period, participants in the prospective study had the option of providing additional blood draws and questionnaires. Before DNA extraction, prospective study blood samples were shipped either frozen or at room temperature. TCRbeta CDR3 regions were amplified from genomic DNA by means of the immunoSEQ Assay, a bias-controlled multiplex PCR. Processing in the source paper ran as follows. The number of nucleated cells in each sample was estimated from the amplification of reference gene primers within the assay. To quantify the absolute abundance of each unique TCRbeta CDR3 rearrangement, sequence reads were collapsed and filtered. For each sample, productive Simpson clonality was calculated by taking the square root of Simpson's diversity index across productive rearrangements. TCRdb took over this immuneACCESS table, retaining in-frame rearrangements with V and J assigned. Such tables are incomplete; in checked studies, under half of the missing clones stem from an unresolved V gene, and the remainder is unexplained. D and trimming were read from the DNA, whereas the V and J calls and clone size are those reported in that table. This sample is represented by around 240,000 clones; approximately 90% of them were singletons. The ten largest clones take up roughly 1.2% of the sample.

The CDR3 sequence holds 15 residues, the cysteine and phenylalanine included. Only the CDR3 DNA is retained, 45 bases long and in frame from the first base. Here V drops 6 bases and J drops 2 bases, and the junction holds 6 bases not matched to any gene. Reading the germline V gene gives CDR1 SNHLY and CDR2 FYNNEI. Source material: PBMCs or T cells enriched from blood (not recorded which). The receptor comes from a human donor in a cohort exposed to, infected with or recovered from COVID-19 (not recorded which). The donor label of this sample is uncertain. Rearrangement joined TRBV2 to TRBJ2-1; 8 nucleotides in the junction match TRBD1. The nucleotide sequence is TGTGCCAGCAGCCCCCCAGGGGGCCCCTACAATGAGCAGTTCTTC. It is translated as CASSPPGGPYNEQFF.